One and the same sample provided the 8 T cell receptor beta chains below, sequenced in a study of radiation and T cells in renal cell carcinoma (dated by TCRdb to 2019 to 2021). What this sample's time point label stands for: baseline pretreatment blood. The sample's treatment or condition label, decoded: 15 Gy SBRT to primary tumor, nephrectomy 4 weeks later. Libraries came from the immunoSEQ multiplex PCR assay. Imported from immuneACCESS, the table was reduced by TCRdb to in-frame sequences with V and J called. These copies leave out some clones; in studies compared against another copy, an unresolved V gene accounts for under half, and the cause of the remainder is not known. Counted in this sample were approximately 150,000 clones; approximately 87% of them appeared once. The top ten constitute roughly 25% of the sample. This specimen consisted of blood, obtained from a patient whose treatment included radiotherapy and nephrectomy. These receptors all come from a woman between 50 and 59 years old with renal cell carcinoma.

The chain carries TRBV5-6 and TRBJ2-7; D ambiguous. The CDR3 totals 12 residues. Germline CDR1 is SGHDT and CDR2 is YYEEEE. Deletions cut 4 bases from V and 0 bases from J, with 5 bases between. CDR3: CASSESSYEQYF. In DNA, the CDR3 is TGTGCCAGCAGCGAAAGCTCCTACGAGCAGTACTTC. Drawing the rest from reference TRBV5-6 and TRBJ2-7, the complete variable domain is DAGVTQSPTHLIKTRGQQVTLRCSPKSGHDTVSWYQQALGQGPQFIFQYYEEEERQRGNFPDRFSGHQFPNYSSELNVNALLLGDSALYLCASSESSYEQYFGPGTRLTVT.

The genes are TRBV28 and TRBJ1-6; tentatively, D is TRBD1 (5 bases). CDR1 and CDR2 (germline): MDHEN, SYDVKM. The CDR3 has 15 amino acids. V dropped 4 bases and J dropped 6 bases, with 13 bases sitting between them. CDR3 amino acids: CASSSQGRVNSPLHF. The CDR3 nucleotides read TGTGCCAGCAGTTCGCAGGGCAGGGTTAATTCACCCCTCCACTTT.

The J gene is TRBJ1-3, the V gene TRBV7-8, with TRBD1 matching over 8 bases. Trimming removed 0 bases from V and 4 bases from J; junction bases left unmatched: 14. Germline-derived CDR1 and CDR2 are SGHVS and FQNEAQ. There are 19 residues in the CDR3. The CDR3 nucleotides read TGTGCCAGCAGCTTAGCGCCCTCTTACGGGACAGGACGAGGAAACACCATATATTTT. Residues: CASSLAPSYGTGRGNTIYF. Variable domain in full (rest from reference TRBV7-8 and TRBJ1-3): GAGVSQSPRYKVAKRGQDVALRCDPISGHVSLFWYQQALGQGPEFLTYFQNEAQLDKSGLPSDRFFAERPEGSVSTLKIQRTQQEDSAVYLCASSLAPSYGTGRGNTIYFGEGSWLTVV.

This clone has more than one count but fewer than ten. The chain uses TRBV7-2 and TRBJ1-1; D is unclear. V was trimmed by 2 bases and J by 0 bases, leaving 7 bases between them. The CDR3 is made up of 14 amino acids. Germline assignment: CDR1 SGHTA and CDR2 FQGNSA. CDR3 protein: CASSLSPVNTEAFF. Here the CDR3 DNA reads TGTGCCAGCAGCTTATCACCGGTGAACACTGAAGCTTTCTTT.

This chain connects TRBV18 to TRBJ2-1; the match to TRBD2 covers 9 bases. Germline CDR1 KGHSH, CDR2 LQKENI. The CDR3 length is 15 residues. V shed 0 bases and J 7 bases; nucleotides not matched to a gene: 4. CDR3 protein: CASSPPQRGANEQFF. For the CDR3, the DNA is TGTGCCAGCTCACCACCCCAGCGGGGGGCTAATGAGCAGTTCTTC. The whole variable domain, remainder taken from reference TRBV18 and TRBJ2-1, is NAGVMQNPRHLVRRRGQEARLRCSPMKGHSHVYWYRQLPEEGLKFMVYLQKENIIDESGMPKERFSAEFPKEGPSILRIQQVVRGDSAAYFCASSPPQRGANEQFFGPGTRLTVL.

This clone was counted a single time. The chain has TRBV25-1 and TRBJ1-4; 8 nucleotides align to TRBD1. Germline assignment: CDR1 MGHDK and CDR2 SYGVNS. The CDR3 consists of 14 residues. V dropped 6 bases and J dropped 4; count of bases not matched to a gene: 4. This CDR3 reads CASREDRVNEKLFF. The CDR3 DNA sequence: TGTGCCAGCAGGGAGGACAGGGTTAATGAAAAACTGTTTTTT. The entire variable domain, with the rest obtained from reference TRBV25-1 and TRBJ1-4, is as follows: EADIYQTPRYLVIGTGKKITLECSQTMGHDKMYWYQQDPGMELHLIHYSYGVNSTEKGDLSSESTVSRIRTEHFPLTLESARPSHTSQYLCASREDRVNEKLFFGSGTQLSVL.

The chain carries TRBV7-2 and TRBJ2-3; D gene ambiguous. V gave up 4 bases and J gave up 2 bases, with 7 bases separating them. Germline V gene data show CDR1 as SGHTA and CDR2 as FQGNSA. This CDR3 contains 13 residues. CDR3 DNA: TGTGCCAGCAGCTCTAGGCCCACAGATACGCAGTATTTT. It translates to CASSSRPTDTQYF.

This clone has more than one count but fewer than ten. The genes are TRBV11-1 and TRBJ2-7; TRBD1 matches 11 bases. CDR1 is SGHAT, CDR2 FQDESV, per germline (reference sequence). The CDR3 runs 15 residues. V trimming: 5 bases; J trimming: 2 bases; junction bases outside the gene matches: 5. DNA for the CDR3: TGTGCCAGCAGCACCGGGACAGGGGGGGCCTACGAGCAGTACTTC. Its protein is CASSTGTGGAYEQYF.